This TCR beta chain was sequenced for a study of blood T cell repertoires in COVID-19. Individuals aged about 18 to 89 years were recruited from about two dozen US areas. Methods used by the authors: The assay estimated nucleated cells by amplifying reference gene primers. The protocol was immunoSEQ multiplex PCR, while the TCRdb copy is restricted to in-frame clones and leaves out a portion. The DNA was the basis for D and trimming; V, J and clone size are from that table. Of 150,000 or so clones in the sample, about 83% were seen once. This CDR3 has 16 residues. Germline lookup yields CDR1 LGHDT and CDR2 YNNKEL (reference sequence). V lost 4 bases, J lost 1 base, and 15 bases lay in between. There are a few counts of this clone.

The V and J genes are TRBV3-1 (or the pseudogene TRBV3-2) and TRBJ2-3; D is possibly TRBD2 (6 bases). The sequenced material came from PBMCs or T cells enriched from blood (not recorded which). The receptor comes from a woman between 45 and 65 years old in a cohort exposed to, infected with or recovered from COVID-19 (not recorded which). The CDR3: CASSRRLGEGTDTQYF. CDR3 nucleotides: TGTGCCAGCAGCCGACGACTAGGTGAGGGCACAGATACGCAGTATTTT.